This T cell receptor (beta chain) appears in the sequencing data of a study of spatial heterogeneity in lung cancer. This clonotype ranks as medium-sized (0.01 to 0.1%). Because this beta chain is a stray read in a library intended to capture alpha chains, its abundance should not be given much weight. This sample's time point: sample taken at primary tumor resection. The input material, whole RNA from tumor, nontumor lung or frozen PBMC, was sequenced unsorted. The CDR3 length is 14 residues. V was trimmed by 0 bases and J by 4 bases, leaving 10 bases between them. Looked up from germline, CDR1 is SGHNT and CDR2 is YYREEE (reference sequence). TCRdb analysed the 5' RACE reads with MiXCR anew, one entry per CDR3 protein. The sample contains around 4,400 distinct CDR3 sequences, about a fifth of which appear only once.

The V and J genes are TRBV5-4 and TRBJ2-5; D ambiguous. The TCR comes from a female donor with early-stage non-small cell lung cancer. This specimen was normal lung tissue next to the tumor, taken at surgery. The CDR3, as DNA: TGTGCCAGCAGCTTGGAGGGCCCACGAGAGACCCAGTACTTC. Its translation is CASSLEGPRETQYF.